The 24 T cell receptor beta chains below were found in one sample sequenced in a study of CD8+ T cells in alopecia areata. RNA was extracted and reverse transcribed into cDNA as the sequencing template. This table comes from immunoSEQ multiplex PCR, and its TCRdb copy is limited to in-frame clones, with some not included. The sample lists more than 150,000 clones, around 60% occurring once. Treatment meaning: oral pan-JAK inhibitor, 5-10 mg twice daily. Sequenced material: CD4+ T cells sorted from blood, taken at week 4, from a patient treated with tofacitinib. The receptors here all came from a human donor with alopecia areata.

This clone has a handful of counts. The chain is built from TRBV19 and TRBJ2-1; TRBD2 is a possible D gene (6 bases). V was shortened by 1 base and J by 11 bases, with 9 bases between the two germline ends. Germline V lookup: CDR1 LNHDA, CDR2 SQIVND (reference sequence). The CDR3 has 12 residues. For the CDR3, the DNA is TGTGCCAGTAGTATAGGCGCGGGGAAGCAGTTCTTC. It yields the protein CASSIGAGKQFF.

The chain uses TRBV5-1 and TRBJ2-5; TRBD1 agrees at 7 bases. The CDR3 extends over 15 amino acids. The germline V gene has CDR1 SGHRS and CDR2 YFSETQ. After removal of 4 bases from V and 4 bases from J, the junction contained 10 bases not matched to a gene. CDR3 protein: CASSPTGDIAETQYF. CDR3 DNA: TGCGCCAGCAGCCCAACAGGGGATATAGCAGAGACCCAGTACTTC.

This clone was detected a few times. The chain couples TRBV9 to TRBJ2-3, with D possibly matching TRBD2 (6 bases). The V end lost 5 bases, the J end lost 6 bases, and 19 bases lay between the germline ends. CDR1 SGDLS and CDR2 YYNGEE come from the germline V gene. The CDR3 is made up of 15 amino acids. CDR3 sequence reads: CASSDTGSVADTQYF. CDR3 nucleotides: TGTGCCAGCAGTGATACCGGGAGCGTGGCGGATACGCAGTATTTT.

This chain links TRBV5-5 with TRBJ1-4; D gene ambiguous. The germline gives CDR1 SGHKS, CDR2 YYEKEE (reference sequence). The CDR3 totals 16 residues. Deletions cut 4 bases from V and 0 bases from J, with 13 bases between. In DNA form, the CDR3 reads TGTGCCAGCAGCCTCGGTCTGTACCCAACTAATGAAAAACTGTTTTTT. This encodes CASSLGLYPTNEKLFF.

The chain employs TRBV28 and TRBJ2-3, with D tentatively TRBD1 (6 bases). Germline V gene lookup returns CDR1 MDHEN and CDR2 SYDVKM. The V and J ends lost 6 bases and 3 bases respectively, with 13 bases between them. The CDR3 totals 14 residues. Here the CDR3 reads CASSQGQRTDTQYF. DNA for the CDR3: TGTGCCAGCAGCCAGGGGCAGAGGACAGATACGCAGTATTTT. Using reference TRBV28 and TRBJ2-3 for the parts outside the CDR3, the full variable domain is DVKVTQSSRYLVKRTGEKVFLECVQDMDHENMFWYRQDPGLGLRLIYFSYDVKMKEKGDIPEGYSVSREKKERFSLILESASTNQTSMYLCASSQGQRTDTQYFGPGTRLTVL.

The rearrangement uses TRBV5-1 and TRBJ1-5; D gene unclear. This CDR3 region has 15 residues. Trimming pared 0 bases from V and 0 bases from J, leaving 7 bases between. The V gene's germline CDR1 is SGHRS and CDR2 YFSETQ. The CDR3 loop reads CASSLDHSSNQPQHF. CDR3 nucleotides: TGCGCCAGCAGCTTGGACCATTCTAGCAATCAGCCCCAGCATTTT.

The chain recombines TRBV4-1 with TRBJ2-1, with D perhaps TRBD2 (5 bases). The germline V gene encodes CDR1 MGHRA and CDR2 YSYEKL. The CDR3 is made up of 17 amino acids. The V end lost 1 base, the J end lost 1 base, and 14 bases lay between the germline ends. Here the CDR3 DNA reads TGCGCCAGCAGCCAAGGAGCTAGCTCCCTATCCTACAATGAGCAGTTCTTC. Its protein product is CASSQGASSLSYNEQFF.

The chain links TRBV20-1 to TRBJ2-5; unclear D gene. Germline CDR1 is DFQATT and CDR2 is SNEGSKA (reference sequence). V lost 4 bases and J lost 2, with 2 bases in between. There are 10 residues in the CDR3. The CDR3 protein is CSATQETQYF. In DNA form, the CDR3 reads TGCAGTGCTACGCAAGAGACCCAGTACTTC.

The gene calls are TRBV11-2 and TRBJ2-5; 10 bases align to TRBD1. V lost 8 bases and J lost 5; bases outside the gene matches: 2. This CDR3 has 12 amino acids. Germline loops: CDR1 SGHAT, CDR2 FQNNGV. CDR3 in amino acids: CASRTGGETQYF. The CDR3 DNA reads as TGTGCCAGCCGGACAGGGGGGGAGACCCAGTACTTC.

The chain has TRBV6-6 and TRBJ1-6, with 7 bases matching TRBD1. The CDR3 is made up of 15 amino acids. Looked up from germline, CDR1 is MNHNY and CDR2 is SVGAGI (reference sequence). After removal of 0 bases from V and 7 bases from J, the junction contained 3 bases not matched to a gene. The CDR3 protein is CASSYSGTENSPLHF. CDR3 coding DNA: TGTGCCAGCAGTTACTCCGGGACAGAAAATTCACCCCTCCACTTT.

This clone was detected only a few times. The rearrangement uses TRBV4-3 and TRBJ2-5, with 7 bases lining up with TRBD2. V gave up 1 base and J gave up 2 bases; unmatched junction bases: 1. The CDR3 sequence is 14 residues long. Looked up from germline, CDR1 is LGHNA and CDR2 is YSLEER. Written as DNA, the CDR3 is TGCGCCAGCAGCCAAGTACTAGCGCAAGAGACCCAGTACTTC. As protein: CASSQVLAQETQYF.

The gene calls are TRBV18 and TRBJ2-4, with 7 bases fitting TRBD1. Germline lookup yields CDR1 KGHSH and CDR2 LQKENI. V was clipped by 3 bases and J by 5 bases; unmatched bases: 7. This CDR3 region has 15 residues. The DNA of the CDR3 is TGTGCCAGCTCACCTACCGGACAGGCCGAAAACATTCAGTACTTC. This codes for CASSPTGQAENIQYF.

CDR3 nucleotides: TGTGCCAGCACCCTGGATAGGGACCAAGGCTACACCTTC. Translation: CASTLDRDQGYTF. The J gene is TRBJ1-2, the V gene TRBV5-4, with a possible D match to TRBD1 (5 bases). The germline gives CDR1 SGHNT, CDR2 YYREEE (reference sequence). V was trimmed by 6 bases and J by 8 bases, leaving 17 bases between them. The CDR3 extends over 13 amino acids.

CDR3 sequence: CAGGRSQETQYF. Written as DNA, the CDR3 is TGTGCCGGGGGCAGGTCCCAAGAGACCCAGTACTTC. V and J are TRBV6-5 and TRBJ2-5; possibly TRBD1 for D (6 bases). The CDR3 spans 12 residues. Germline CDR1 and CDR2: MNHEY and SVGAGI. The V gene lost 11 bases and the J gene lost 1 base, with 11 bases spanning the gap.

Worth noting for this clone: This same CDR3 is encoded by further DNA sequences in the sample. The chain couples TRBV4-2 to TRBJ2-5, with unresolved D. The length of the CDR3 is 14 residues. The V gene lost 1 base and the J gene lost 2 bases, with 8 bases spanning the gap. Per the germline V gene, CDR1 is LGHNA and CDR2 is YNFKEQ. The CDR3 loop reads CASSQVGGQETQYF. Written as DNA, the CDR3 is TGTGCCAGCAGCCAAGTAGGCGGTCAAGAGACCCAGTACTTC.

The rearrangement joins TRBV11-3 to TRBJ2-1; D not certain. V lost 4 bases, J lost 8 bases, and 12 bases lay in between. The CDR3 sequence is 13 residues long. Germline values: CDR1 SGHNT, CDR2 YENEEA. DNA for the CDR3: TGTGCCAGCAGCTCGGGTCGCTCACATGAGCAGTTCTTC. It translates to CASSSGRSHEQFF.

This clone has a handful of counts. The chain links TRBV29-1 to TRBJ2-5; possibly TRBD2 for D (5 bases). Germline CDR1 and CDR2: SQVTM and ANQGSEA. V was pared by 4 bases and J by 4 bases, with 13 bases between. The CDR3 has 13 residues. As DNA, the CDR3 is TGCAGCGTTGGTCCAGCGGCCGGAGAGACCCAGTACTTC. This translates into CSVGPAAGETQYF.

The chain employs TRBV6-1 and TRBJ2-7; possibly TRBD1 for D (5 bases). The germline V gene encodes CDR1 MNHNS and CDR2 SASEGT. V lost 5 bases and J lost 2, with 10 bases in between. The CDR3 spans 13 residues. CDR3 bases: TGTGCCAGCAGTTTGACAGTGGCCTACGAGCAGTACTTC. Translating gives CASSLTVAYEQYF.

The rearrangement uses TRBV6-1 and TRBJ2-3, with 10 positions matching TRBD2. The CDR3 contains 14 residues. Germline trimming cut 6 bases from V and 6 bases from J; bases unmatched to any gene: 6. From germline, CDR1 is MNHNS and CDR2 SASEGT. The CDR3 DNA sequence: TGTGCCAGCAGCCGAGGGACTAGCGAGGATACGCAGTATTTT. As protein: CASSRGTSEDTQYF.

Only a few counts were recorded for this clone. The rearrangement joins TRBV4-2 to TRBJ1-1; D is possibly TRBD1 (5 bases). Trimming left V 3 bases short and J 2 bases short, with 7 bases between. CDR1 is LGHNA and CDR2 is YNFKEQ in the germline V gene. The CDR3 totals 13 residues. This CDR3 reads CASSQDINTEAFF. The DNA for the CDR3 is TGTGCCAGCAGCCAGGACATTAACACTGAAGCTTTCTTT.

This chain connects TRBV25-1 to TRBJ2-6; perhaps TRBD1 as D (6 bases). Per germline, CDR1 MGHDK and CDR2 SYGVNS. The length of the CDR3 is 18 residues. V was trimmed by 2 bases and J by 0 bases, leaving 14 bases between them. The DNA for the CDR3 is TGTGCCAGCAGTGAACGGGACAAGGCTGGCTCTGGGGCCAACGTCCTGACTTTC. This gives the protein CASSERDKAGSGANVLTF.

The chain joins TRBV30 to TRBJ2-5; D uncertain. Germline V gene lookup returns CDR1 GTSNPN and CDR2 SVGIG (reference sequence). With 1 base removed from V and 0 bases from J, the gap between germline ends came to 9 bases. This CDR3 comprises 14 residues. CDR3 sequence: CAWSATENQETQYF. For the CDR3, the DNA is TGTGCCTGGAGTGCCACGGAGAACCAAGAGACCCAGTACTTC.

The genes are TRBV25-1 and TRBJ2-3; 8 positions agree with TRBD2. Trimming removed 4 bases from V and 4 bases from J; junction bases left unmatched: 7. This CDR3 region has 15 residues. Germline-derived CDR1 and CDR2 are MGHDK and SYGVNS. The CDR3 DNA is TGTGCCAGCAGTGCTGCGCGGGGGGCGGCAGATACGCAGTATTTT. Translation: CASSAARGAADTQYF.

CDR3 sequence reads: CASSFDRVDEQYF. The DNA for the CDR3 is TGTGCCAGCAGTTTTGACAGGGTAGACGAGCAGTACTTC. The genes are TRBV27 and TRBJ2-7; 7 nucleotides agree with TRBD1. The ends lost 3 bases at V and 5 bases at J; junction bases unmatched: 4. Germline V CDR1 and CDR2: MNHEY, SMNVEV (reference sequence). The CDR3 has 13 amino acids.